This entry lists 20 T cell receptor beta chains sequenced from one sample in a study of blood T cell repertoires in COVID-19. Using immunoSEQ multiplex PCR, the repertoire was profiled, and TCRdb retains in-frame clones only, with some absent. The data hold some 400,000 clones, with around 84% observed a single time. The sample consisted of peripheral blood. These receptor sequences come from a human donor in a cohort sampled during active COVID-19.

The chain joins TRBV5-1 to TRBJ2-5, with 14 positions matching TRBD2. The germline gives CDR1 SGHRS, CDR2 YFSETQ. CDR3 length: 16 amino acids. V lost 4 bases, J lost 4 bases, and 6 bases stayed unmatched. CDR3 sequence (DNA): TGCGCCAGCAGCCTGGGACTAGCGGGAGTAGGAGAGACCCAGTACTTC. This gives the protein CASSLGLAGVGETQYF.

The chain combines TRBV5-1 with TRBJ2-7; TRBD1 matches 8 bases. Germline V gives CDR1 SGHRS, CDR2 YFSETQ. The CDR3 has 13 amino acids. With V trimmed by 3 bases and J by 1 base, 0 bases remained unmatched. The CDR3 protein is CASSWDRSYEQYF. In DNA form, the CDR3 reads TGCGCCAGCAGCTGGGACAGGTCCTACGAGCAGTACTTC.

The chain uses TRBV5-4 and TRBJ2-5, with TRBD2 identical over 13 bases. The CDR3 has 17 amino acids. Germline V gene lookup returns CDR1 SGHNT and CDR2 YYREEE (reference sequence). V was clipped by 3 bases and J by 5 bases; unmatched bases: 10. Here the CDR3 DNA reads TGTGCCAGCAGCTCACGGACTAGCGGGAGAGAGCGGGAGACCCAGTACTTC. It yields the protein CASSSRTSGRERETQYF.

This clone was detected a few times. V and J are TRBV6-2 or TRBV6-3 and TRBJ2-7; perhaps TRBD1 as D (6 bases). V was cut by 2 bases and J by 4 bases, with 12 bases left in between. Germline V gene data show CDR1 as MNHEY and CDR2 as SVGEGT. The CDR3 extends over 14 amino acids. The CDR3 DNA is TGTGCCAGCAGTTACGTGGGCGGACAGTACGAGCAGTACTTC. Protein sequence: CASSYVGGQYEQYF.

The CDR3 bases are TGTGCCAGCAGTTTAATAGGACTAGCGGGGACCAGCTCCTACAATGAGCAGTTCTTC. Amino acid sequence: CASSLIGLAGTSSYNEQFF. This sequence joins TRBV28 and TRBJ2-1, with 12 bases identical to TRBD2. With 2 bases clipped from V and 0 bases from J, the junction kept 8 bases outside the gene matches. The CDR3 has 19 residues. In germline, CDR1 is MDHEN, CDR2 SYDVKM.

The V call is TRBV9, the J call TRBJ2-7; tentatively, D is TRBD1 (6 bases). The V gene lost 3 bases and the J gene lost 3 bases, with 10 bases spanning the gap. The CDR3 loop spans 13 amino acids. CDR1 and CDR2 (germline): SGDLS, YYNGEE. CDR3 sequence: CASSGDNLYEQYF. The CDR3 nucleotides are TGTGCCAGCAGCGGGGACAACCTCTACGAGCAGTACTTC. Full variable domain (outside the CDR3, taken from reference TRBV9 and TRBJ2-7): DSGVTQTPKHLITATGQRVTLRCSPRSGDLSVYWYQQSLDQGLQFLIQYYNGEERAKGNILERFSAQQFPDLHSELNLSSLELGDSALYFCASSGDNLYEQYFGPGTRLTVT.

V gene TRBV18 combines with J gene TRBJ2-1; maybe TRBD2 (6 bases). This CDR3 is 15 amino acids long. The germline V and J ends were trimmed by 3 bases and 5 bases, with 14 bases remaining between them. Germline-derived CDR1 and CDR2 are KGHSH and LQKENI. Here the CDR3 reads CASSPSASDHNEQFF. DNA for the CDR3: TGTGCCAGCTCACCGTCGGCTAGCGACCACAATGAGCAGTTCTTC.

The chain links TRBV12-3 or TRBV12-4 to TRBJ2-7; a possible D gene is TRBD2 (5 bases). This CDR3 comprises 13 residues. V was shortened by 3 bases and J by 5 bases, with 11 bases between the two germline ends. The CDR3 region has the DNA TGTGCCAGCAGTTTGTTGGCCGGGAACGAGCAGTACTTC. Its protein is CASSLLAGNEQYF.

The chain links TRBV6-1 to TRBJ2-7; TRBD2 matches at 9 bases. The germline V gene encodes CDR1 MNHNS and CDR2 SASEGT. Germline trimming cut 1 base from V and 2 bases from J; bases unmatched to any gene: 12. This CDR3 has 18 residues. The CDR3 here is CASSEGTSGFDFPYEQYF. The CDR3 DNA reads as TGTGCCAGCAGTGAAGGAACTAGCGGGTTCGACTTTCCCTACGAGCAGTACTTC.

The rearrangement links TRBV18 to TRBJ2-1, with 8 positions matching TRBD1. This CDR3 spans 14 amino acids. V trimming: 2 bases; J trimming: 12 bases; junction bases outside the gene matches: 9. Germline loops: CDR1 KGHSH, CDR2 LQKENI. The CDR3 reads CASSPETGAQGQFF. The CDR3 DNA reads as TGTGCCAGCTCACCAGAGACAGGGGCCCAGGGGCAGTTCTTC. Complete variable domain (other parts from reference TRBV18 and TRBJ2-1): NAGVMQNPRHLVRRRGQEARLRCSPMKGHSHVYWYRQLPEEGLKFMVYLQKENIIDESGMPKERFSAEFPKEGPSILRIQQVVRGDSAAYFCASSPETGAQGQFFGPGTRLTVL.

The CDR3 region has the DNA TGTGCCAGCAGTTCGTGGTTATGGTGGGGAGCTGGGGCCAACGTCCTGACTTTC. This gives the protein CASSSWLWWGAGANVLTF. The chain links TRBV28 to TRBJ2-6; D might be TRBD2 (5 bases). This CDR3 is 18 amino acids long. V was trimmed by 4 bases and J by 2 bases, leaving 18 bases between them. From germline, CDR1 is MDHEN and CDR2 SYDVKM.

This chain uses TRBV28 with TRBJ2-7, with a possible D match to TRBD2 (6 bases). Germline values: CDR1 MDHEN, CDR2 SYDVKM. This CDR3 is built from 14 residues. The V gene lost 2 bases and the J gene lost 2 bases, with 10 bases spanning the gap. In DNA form, the CDR3 reads TGTGCCAGCAGTTTACTAGCGCCAGCCTACGAGCAGTACTTC. Residues: CASSLLAPAYEQYF.

The rearrangement uses TRBV29-1 and TRBJ2-1; tentative D call: TRBD1 (6 bases). The germline V and J ends were trimmed by 6 bases and 4 bases, with 13 bases remaining between them. The CDR3 contains 13 residues. Germline V gene lookup returns CDR1 SQVTM and CDR2 ANQGSEA. CDR3 DNA sequence: TGCAGCGTCGCTGTCCAGGGGTACAATGAGCAGTTCTTC. This sequence encodes CSVAVQGYNEQFF.

This clone has only one observation. Other DNA sequences in this specimen translate into the identical CDR3. J is TRBJ2-6 and V is TRBV24-1; 8 bases are a match to TRBD1. The V gene end was trimmed by 3 bases and the J gene end by 0 bases; junction bases not matched to a gene: 3. Germline assignment: CDR1 KGHDR and CDR2 SFDVKD. The CDR3 runs 17 residues. CDR3 protein: CATSDGQGSSGANVLTF. The CDR3 DNA sequence: TGTGCCACCAGTGATGGACAGGGATCCTCTGGGGCCAACGTCCTGACTTTC.

This clone has a handful of counts. The chain combines TRBV3-1 (or the pseudogene TRBV3-2) with TRBJ1-4; D ambiguous. Deletions cut 4 bases from V and 8 bases from J, with 11 bases between. The CDR3 runs 13 residues. CDR1 is LGHDT and CDR2 is YNNKEL in the germline V gene (reference sequence). CDR3 protein: CASSPWGGEKLFF. CDR3 DNA: TGTGCCAGCAGCCCCTGGGGAGGAGAAAAACTGTTTTTT.

The chain is built from TRBV25-1 and TRBJ1-5; tentative D call: TRBD1 (6 bases). Trimming shortened V by 3 bases and J by 2 bases, and 14 bases separated the two germline ends. The CDR3 sequence is 16 residues long. Germline assignment: CDR1 MGHDK and CDR2 SYGVNS. CDR3 region: CASSDSTGDGNQPQHF. CDR3 in DNA: TGTGCCAGCAGTGATTCGACAGGCGATGGCAATCAGCCCCAGCATTTT.

The gene calls are TRBV7-8 and TRBJ2-3, with TRBD2 matching 7 bases. The CDR3 loop spans 13 amino acids. Germline V gene data show CDR1 as SGHVS and CDR2 as FQNEAQ. The trim removed 3 bases at V and 7 bases at J, leaving 4 bases unmatched. The CDR3 DNA sequence: TGTGCCAGCAGCTTGGCGGGAGCATATACGCAGTATTTT. Its translation: CASSLAGAYTQYF.

This chain connects TRBV28 to TRBJ1-2; D ambiguous. The germline CDR1 and CDR2 sequences are MDHEN and SYDVKM. The CDR3 runs to 12 residues. Between the trimmed V and J ends, which lost 4 bases and 6 bases, there was a span of 9 bases. The CDR3 DNA is TGTGCCAGCAGTTCGGTACTTGATGGCTACACCTTC. It encodes CASSSVLDGYTF.

The V gene is TRBV7-9, the J gene TRBJ2-4; maybe TRBD2 (5 bases). CDR1 is SEHNR and CDR2 is FQNEAQ in the germline V gene (reference sequence). The V end was cut by 2 bases, the J end by 0 bases, with 11 bases between. CDR3 size: 16 residues. Here the CDR3 DNA reads TGTGCCAGCAGCTTACCGAGCGGACTAGCCAAAAACATTCAGTACTTC. Amino acid sequence: CASSLPSGLAKNIQYF.

The chain links TRBV11-2 to TRBJ1-4, with a possible D match to TRBD1 (6 bases). Between the trimmed V and J ends, which lost 5 bases and 3 bases, there was a span of 25 bases. The CDR3 contains 19 residues. Germline CDR1 is SGHAT and CDR2 is FQNNGV. CDR3: CASSPKPRTAFEANEKLFF. CDR3 in DNA: TGTGCCAGCAGCCCTAAGCCTAGGACAGCCTTTGAGGCTAATGAAAAACTGTTTTTT.